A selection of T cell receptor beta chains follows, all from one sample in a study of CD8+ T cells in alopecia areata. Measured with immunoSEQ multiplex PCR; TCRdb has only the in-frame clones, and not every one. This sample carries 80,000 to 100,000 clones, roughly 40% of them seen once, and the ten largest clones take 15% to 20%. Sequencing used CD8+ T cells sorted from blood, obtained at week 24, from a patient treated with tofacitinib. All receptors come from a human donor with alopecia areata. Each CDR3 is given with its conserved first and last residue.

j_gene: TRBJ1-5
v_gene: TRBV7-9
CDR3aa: CASSGDGDNNQPQHF

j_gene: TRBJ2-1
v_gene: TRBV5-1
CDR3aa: CASTLGDEQFF

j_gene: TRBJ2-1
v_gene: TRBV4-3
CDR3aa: CASSQDKIAGEINEQFF

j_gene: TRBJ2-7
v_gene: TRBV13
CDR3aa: CASSLSPIVYEQYF

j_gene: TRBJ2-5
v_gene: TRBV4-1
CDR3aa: CASSQVSLGETQYF

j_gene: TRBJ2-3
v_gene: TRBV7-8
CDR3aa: CASSVPYRGISVEDTQYF

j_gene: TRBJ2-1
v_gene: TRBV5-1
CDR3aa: CASSGHLDEQFF

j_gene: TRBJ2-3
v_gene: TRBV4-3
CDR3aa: CASSQSLGDTQYF

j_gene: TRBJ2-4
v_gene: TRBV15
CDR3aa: CATSSGLMGGRAGRAKNIQYF

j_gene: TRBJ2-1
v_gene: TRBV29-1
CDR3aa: CSVEDDPGQFF

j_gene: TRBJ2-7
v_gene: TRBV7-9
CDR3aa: CASSPKVLAGHYEQYF

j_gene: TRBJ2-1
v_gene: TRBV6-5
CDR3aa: CASEKMGEQFF

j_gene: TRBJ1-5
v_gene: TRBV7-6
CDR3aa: CASSQSASHSNQPQHF

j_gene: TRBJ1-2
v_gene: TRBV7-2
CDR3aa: CASSFLGQLNYGYTF

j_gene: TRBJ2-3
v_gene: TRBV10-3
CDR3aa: CAISEGTGSDTQYF

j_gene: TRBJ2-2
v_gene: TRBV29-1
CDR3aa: CSAPSGTGELFF

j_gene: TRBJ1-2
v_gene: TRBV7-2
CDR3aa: CASSLAGRKTNYGYTF

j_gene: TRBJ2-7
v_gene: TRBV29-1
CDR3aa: CSVVGLAYEQYF

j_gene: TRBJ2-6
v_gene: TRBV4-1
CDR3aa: CASSPLGLTF

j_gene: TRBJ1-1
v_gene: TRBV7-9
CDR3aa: CASSGPGSQPQAFF